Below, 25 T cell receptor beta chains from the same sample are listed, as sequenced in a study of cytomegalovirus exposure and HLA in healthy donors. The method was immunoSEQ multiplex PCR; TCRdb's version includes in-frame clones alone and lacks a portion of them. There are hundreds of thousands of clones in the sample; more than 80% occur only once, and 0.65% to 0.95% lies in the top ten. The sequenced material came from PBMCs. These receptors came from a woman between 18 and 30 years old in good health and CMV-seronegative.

This CDR3 is CASSPLGAGSYNEQFF. The CDR3 DNA sequence: TGTGCCAGCAGCCCGCTCGGGGCCGGGAGCTACAATGAGCAGTTCTTC. The chain carries TRBV7-3 and TRBJ2-1, with D perhaps TRBD2 (6 bases). V shed 5 bases and J shed 3 bases, with 17 bases lying between them. The germline gives CDR1 SGHTA, CDR2 FQGTGA. This CDR3 comprises 16 residues.

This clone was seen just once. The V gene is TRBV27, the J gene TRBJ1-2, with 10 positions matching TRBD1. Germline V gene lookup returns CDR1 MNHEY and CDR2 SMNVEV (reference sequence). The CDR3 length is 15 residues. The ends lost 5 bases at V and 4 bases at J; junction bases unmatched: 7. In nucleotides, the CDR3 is TGTGCCAGCAGTACGCGGGACAGGGGTTCCTATGGCTACACCTTC. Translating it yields CASSTRDRGSYGYTF.

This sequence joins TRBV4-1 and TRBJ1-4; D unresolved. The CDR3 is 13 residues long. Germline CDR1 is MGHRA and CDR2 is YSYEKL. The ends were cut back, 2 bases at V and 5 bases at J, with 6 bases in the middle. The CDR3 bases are TGCGCCAGCAGCCAATTACAGAATGAAAAACTGTTTTTT. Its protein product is CASSQLQNEKLFF.

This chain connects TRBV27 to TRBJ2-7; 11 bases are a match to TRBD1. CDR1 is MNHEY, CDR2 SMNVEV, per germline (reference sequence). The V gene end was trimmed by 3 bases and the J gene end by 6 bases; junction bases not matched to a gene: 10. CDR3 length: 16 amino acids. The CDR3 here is CASSFSGTGGEGEQYF. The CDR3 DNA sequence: TGTGCCAGCAGTTTCTCCGGGACAGGGGGTGAGGGCGAGCAGTACTTC.

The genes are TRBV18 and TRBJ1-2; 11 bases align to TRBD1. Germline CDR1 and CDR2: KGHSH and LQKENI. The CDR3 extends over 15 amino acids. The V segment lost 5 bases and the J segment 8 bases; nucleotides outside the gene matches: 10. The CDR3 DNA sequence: TGTGCCAGCTCAATACCGGGACAGGGGGTTGAAGGCTACACCTTC. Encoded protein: CASSIPGQGVEGYTF.

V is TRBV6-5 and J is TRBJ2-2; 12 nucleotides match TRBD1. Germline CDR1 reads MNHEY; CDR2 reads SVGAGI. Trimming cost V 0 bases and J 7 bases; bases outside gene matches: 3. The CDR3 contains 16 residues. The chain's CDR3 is CASSYSGQGANGELFF. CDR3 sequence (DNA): TGTGCCAGCAGTTACTCGGGACAGGGGGCCAACGGGGAGCTGTTTTTT.

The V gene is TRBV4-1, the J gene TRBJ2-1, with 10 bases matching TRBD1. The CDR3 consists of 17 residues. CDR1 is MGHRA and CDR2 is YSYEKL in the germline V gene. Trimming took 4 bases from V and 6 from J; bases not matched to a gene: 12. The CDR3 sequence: CASSPQSGTGVGNEQFF. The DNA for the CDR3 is TGCGCCAGCAGCCCCCAGTCCGGGACAGGGGTTGGCAATGAGCAGTTCTTC.

For the CDR3, the DNA is TGTGCCTGGAGCCTAGGAGGGTTTACGCAGTATTTT. This gives the protein CAWSLGGFTQYF. J is TRBJ2-3 and V is TRBV30; possible D gene TRBD2, 6 bases. Germline V lookup: CDR1 GTSNPN, CDR2 SVGIG (reference sequence). Trimming removed 3 bases at V and 8 bases at J, with 12 bases between. This CDR3 has 12 amino acids.

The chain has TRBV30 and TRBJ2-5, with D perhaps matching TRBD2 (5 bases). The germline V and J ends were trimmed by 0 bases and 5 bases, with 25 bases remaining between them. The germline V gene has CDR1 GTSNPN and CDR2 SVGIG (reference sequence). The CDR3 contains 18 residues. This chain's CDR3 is CAWSVVGDPGTSLETQYF. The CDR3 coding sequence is TGTGCCTGGAGTGTGGTTGGTGATCCGGGAACTTCCTTGGAGACCCAGTACTTC.

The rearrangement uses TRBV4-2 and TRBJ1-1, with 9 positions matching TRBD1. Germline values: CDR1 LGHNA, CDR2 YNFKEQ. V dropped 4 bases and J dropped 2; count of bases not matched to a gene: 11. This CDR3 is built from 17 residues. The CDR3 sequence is CASSLMTGGNENTEAFF. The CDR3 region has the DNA TGTGCCAGCAGCCTCATGACAGGGGGGAATGAAAACACTGAAGCTTTCTTT.

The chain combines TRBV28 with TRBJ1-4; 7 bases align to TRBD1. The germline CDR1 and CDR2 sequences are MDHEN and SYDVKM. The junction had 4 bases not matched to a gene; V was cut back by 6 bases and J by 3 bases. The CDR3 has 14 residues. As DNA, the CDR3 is TGTGCCAGCAGGTCGACAGGGCCTAATGAAAAACTGTTTTTT. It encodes CASRSTGPNEKLFF.

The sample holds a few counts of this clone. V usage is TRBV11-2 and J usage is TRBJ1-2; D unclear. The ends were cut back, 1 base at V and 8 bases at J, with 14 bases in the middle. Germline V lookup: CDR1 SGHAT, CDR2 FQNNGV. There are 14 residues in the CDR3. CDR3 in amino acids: CASSLAGSGNGYTF. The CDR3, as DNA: TGTGCCAGCAGCTTAGCGGGGTCGGGAAACGGCTACACCTTC.

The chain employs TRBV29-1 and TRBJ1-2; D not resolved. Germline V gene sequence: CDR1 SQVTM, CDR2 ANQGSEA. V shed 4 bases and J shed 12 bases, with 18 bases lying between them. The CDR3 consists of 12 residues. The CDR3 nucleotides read TGCAGCGTTGTAACAGAATCGGTCGGTCACACCTTC. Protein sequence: CSVVTESVGHTF.

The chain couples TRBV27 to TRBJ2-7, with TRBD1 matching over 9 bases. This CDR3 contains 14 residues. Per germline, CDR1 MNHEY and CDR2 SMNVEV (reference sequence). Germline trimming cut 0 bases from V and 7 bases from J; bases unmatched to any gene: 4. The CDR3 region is CASSLSQGASEQYF. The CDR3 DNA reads TGTGCCAGCAGTTTATCACAGGGGGCCAGTGAGCAGTACTTC.

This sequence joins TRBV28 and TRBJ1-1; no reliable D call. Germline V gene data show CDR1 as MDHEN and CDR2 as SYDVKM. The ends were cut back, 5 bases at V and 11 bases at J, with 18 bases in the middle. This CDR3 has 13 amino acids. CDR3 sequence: CASSPRLTGKAFF. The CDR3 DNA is TGTGCCAGCAGTCCCCGCTTGACGGGTAAGGCTTTCTTT.

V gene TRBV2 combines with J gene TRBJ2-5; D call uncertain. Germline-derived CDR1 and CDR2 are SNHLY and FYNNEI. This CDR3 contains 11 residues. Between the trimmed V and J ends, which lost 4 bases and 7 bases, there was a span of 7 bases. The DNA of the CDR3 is TGTGCCAGCAGTGGGGCCAGGACCCAGTACTTC. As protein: CASSGARTQYF.

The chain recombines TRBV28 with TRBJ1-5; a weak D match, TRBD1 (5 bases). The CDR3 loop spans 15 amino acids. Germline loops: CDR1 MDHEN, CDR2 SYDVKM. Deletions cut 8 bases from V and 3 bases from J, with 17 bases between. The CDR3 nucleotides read TGTGCCAGCTCCCTATGGGGGGGGGACAATCAGCCCCAGCATTTT. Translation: CASSLWGGDNQPQHF.

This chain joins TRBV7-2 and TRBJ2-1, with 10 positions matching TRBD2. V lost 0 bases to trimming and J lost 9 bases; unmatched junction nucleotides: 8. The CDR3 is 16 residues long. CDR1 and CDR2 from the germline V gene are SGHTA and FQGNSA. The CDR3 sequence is CASSLAPLAGDGEQFF. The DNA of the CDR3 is TGTGCCAGCAGCTTAGCGCCGCTAGCGGGAGATGGTGAGCAGTTCTTC. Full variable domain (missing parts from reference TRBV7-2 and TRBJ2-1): GAGVSQSPSNKVTEKGKDVELRCDPISGHTALYWYRQSLGQGLEFLIYFQGNSAPDKSGLPSDRFSAERTGGSVSTLTIQRTQQEDSAVYLCASSLAPLAGDGEQFFGPGTRLTVL.

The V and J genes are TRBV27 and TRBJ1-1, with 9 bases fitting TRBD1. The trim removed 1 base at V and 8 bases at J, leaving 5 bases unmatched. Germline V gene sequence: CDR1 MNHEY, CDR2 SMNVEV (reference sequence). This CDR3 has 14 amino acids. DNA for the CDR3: TGTGCCAGCAGTTTATACCGGGACAGGGCCGAAGCTTTCTTT. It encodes CASSLYRDRAEAFF.

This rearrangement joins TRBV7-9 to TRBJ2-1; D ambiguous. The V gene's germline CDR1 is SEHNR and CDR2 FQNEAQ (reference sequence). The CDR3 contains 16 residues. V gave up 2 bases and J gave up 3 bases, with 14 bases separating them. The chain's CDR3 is CASSLRRLKDYNEQFF. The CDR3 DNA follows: TGTGCCAGCAGCTTAAGGAGACTCAAGGACTACAATGAGCAGTTCTTC. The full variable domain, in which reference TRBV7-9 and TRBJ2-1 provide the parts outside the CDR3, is DTGVSQNPRHKITKRGQNVTFRCDPISEHNRLYWYRQTLGQGPEFLTYFQNEAQLEKSRLLSDRFSAERPKGSFSTLEIQRTEQGDSAMYLCASSLRRLKDYNEQFFGPGTRLTVL.

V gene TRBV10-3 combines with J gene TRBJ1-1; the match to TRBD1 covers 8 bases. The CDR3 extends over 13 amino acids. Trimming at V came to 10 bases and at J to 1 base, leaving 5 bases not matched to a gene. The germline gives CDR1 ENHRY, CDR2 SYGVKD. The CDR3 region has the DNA TGTGCCACCCAAGACAGGGGGAACACTGAAGCTTTCTTT. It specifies CATQDRGNTEAFF.

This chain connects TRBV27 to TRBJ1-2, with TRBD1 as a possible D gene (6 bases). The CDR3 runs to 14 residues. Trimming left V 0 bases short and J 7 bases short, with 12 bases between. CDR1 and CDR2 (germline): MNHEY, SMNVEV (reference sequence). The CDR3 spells CASSLSTGNSGYTF. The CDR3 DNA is TGTGCCAGCAGTTTATCTACAGGGAATTCTGGCTACACCTTC.

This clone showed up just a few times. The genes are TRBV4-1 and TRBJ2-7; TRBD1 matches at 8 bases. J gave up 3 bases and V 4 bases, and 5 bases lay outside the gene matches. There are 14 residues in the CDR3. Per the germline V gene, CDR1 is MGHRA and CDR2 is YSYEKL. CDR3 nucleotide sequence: TGCGCCAGCAGCCCCCGGGACAGGCTCTACGAGCAGTACTTC. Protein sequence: CASSPRDRLYEQYF.

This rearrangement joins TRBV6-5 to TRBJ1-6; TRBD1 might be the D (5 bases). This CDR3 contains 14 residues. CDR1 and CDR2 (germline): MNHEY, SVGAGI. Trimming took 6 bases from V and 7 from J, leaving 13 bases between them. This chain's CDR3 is CASRLAGGNSPLHF. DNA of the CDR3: TGTGCCAGCAGACTCGCGGGGGGGAATTCACCCCTCCACTTT.

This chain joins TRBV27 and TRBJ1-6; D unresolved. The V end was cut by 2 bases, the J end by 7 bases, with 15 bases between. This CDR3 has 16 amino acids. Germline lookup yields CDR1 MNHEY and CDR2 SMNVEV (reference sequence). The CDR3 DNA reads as TGTGCCAGCAGTTTAAAGTCGGAGAGGGCAAATTCACCCCTCCACTTT. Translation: CASSLKSERANSPLHF.